The 22 T cell receptor beta chains given below trace back to one sample, sequenced in a study of human T cells and chemical hapten exposure. TCRdb reprocessed the RACE reads with MiXCR, giving one entry per CDR3 protein. The sample records about 360,000 distinct CDR3 sequences, approximately 4.4% being singletons. Time point: patch test 1, 2 weeks after DPC sensitization. Treatment given: therapeutic diphenylcyclopropenone sensitization with weekly scalp DPC. The starting material was whole blood, obtained in connection with sensitization to the hapten diphenylcyclopropenone (DPC). These receptors originate from a woman in her 50s with alopecia areata. Some clones in this sample may be carry-over from other donors' samples.

This clonotype was recorded at least ten times. The chain carries TRBV5-1 and TRBJ2-5, with 9 bases that match TRBD1. CDR1 and CDR2 (germline): SGHRS, YFSETQ. The ends lost 5 bases at V and 3 bases at J; junction bases unmatched: 8. CDR3 size: 15 residues. In DNA form, the CDR3 reads TGCGCCAGCAGTCTTACCGGGACAGGGAAAGAGACCCAGTACTTC. Translated: CASSLTGTGKETQYF.

The sample holds a few counts of this clonotype. This chain joins TRBV6-2 or TRBV6-3 and TRBJ2-7; no firm D call. The CDR3 runs 12 residues. V was trimmed by 1 base and J by 3 bases, leaving 4 bases between them. Germline-derived CDR1 and CDR2 are MNHEY and SVGEGT. The CDR3 here is CASSYLFYEQYF. CDR3 in DNA: TGTGCCAGCAGTTACTTATTCTACGAGCAGTACTTC.

This clonotype has a handful of counts. This chain uses TRBV5-4 with TRBJ1-1; 8 bases agree with TRBD1. From germline, CDR1 is SGHNT and CDR2 YYREEE (reference sequence). The V gene end was trimmed by 4 bases and the J gene end by 4 bases; junction bases not matched to a gene: 6. This CDR3 contains 14 residues. CDR3 region: CASSAQDRATEAFF. The DNA for the CDR3 is TGTGCCAGCAGCGCACAGGACAGGGCCACTGAAGCTTTCTTT.

This clonotype occurred many times. The chain joins TRBV20-1 to TRBJ2-7; D is uncertain. The V and J ends lost 0 bases and 6 bases respectively, with 12 bases between them. The CDR3 spans 13 residues. Germline values: CDR1 DFQATT, CDR2 SNEGSKA (reference sequence). The CDR3 spells CSARDPYSFEQYF. For the CDR3, the DNA is TGCAGTGCTAGAGACCCCTACTCGTTCGAGCAGTACTTC.

CDR3 DNA: TGTGCCAGCAGTGTTGATCGGAACACCGGGGAGCTGTTTTTT. It translates to CASSVDRNTGELFF. The chain uses TRBV2 and TRBJ2-2; D gene unclear. Germline V gives CDR1 SNHLY, CDR2 FYNNEI. Trimming shortened V by 4 bases and J by 1 base, and 7 bases separated the two germline ends. The CDR3 is made up of 14 amino acids.

This clonotype turned up a few times. V gene TRBV3-1 combines with J gene TRBJ2-4; D may correspond to TRBD1 or TRBD2 (5 bases each). V dropped 5 bases and J dropped 6 bases, with 17 bases sitting between them. Germline assignment: CDR1 LGHDT and CDR2 YNNKEL (reference sequence). CDR3 length equals 15 residues. CDR3 sequence reads: CASSTQPGPGNIQYF. CDR3 in DNA: TGTGCCAGCAGCACTCAGCCGGGGCCGGGAAACATTCAGTACTTC.

The sample holds many counts of this clonotype. The chain carries TRBV12-3 or TRBV12-4 and TRBJ1-1, with D maybe TRBD1 (5 bases). V dropped 7 bases and J dropped 2 bases, with 14 bases sitting between them. The CDR3 extends over 14 amino acids. The CDR3 sequence: CASTRDGSNTEAFF. DNA of the CDR3: TGTGCCAGCACCCGGGACGGTAGCAACACTGAAGCTTTCTTT.

J is TRBJ2-3 and V is TRBV2; 8 bases are shared with TRBD1. This CDR3 comprises 16 residues. Germline CDR1 reads SNHLY; CDR2 reads FYNNEI. The V segment lost 6 bases and the J segment 2 bases; nucleotides outside the gene matches: 10. CDR3 DNA sequence: TGTGCCAGCAGAGGCACAGGACAGGGCACCACAGATACGCAGTATTTT. As protein: CASRGTGQGTTDTQYF.

Notes on this clonotype: This may come from a read error, since a much larger clone is one base off. The V call is TRBV19, the J call TRBJ2-2; D unclear. The germline V and J ends were trimmed by 3 bases and 7 bases, with 15 bases remaining between them. The CDR3 length is 15 residues. Per germline, CDR1 LNHDA and CDR2 SQIVND (reference sequence). The CDR3 spells CASSMGERSDGELFF. The DNA for the CDR3 is TGTGCCAGTAGTATGGGCGAGAGATCCGACGGGGAGCTGTTTTTT.

This clonotype was detected ten times or more. CDR3 DNA: TGTGCCAGCAGCTTGGGGCGCAATGAAAAACTGTTTTTT. Translation: CASSLGRNEKLFF. The V and J genes are TRBV7-9 and TRBJ1-4; possibly TRBD1 for D (5 bases). Germline lookup yields CDR1 SEHNR and CDR2 FQNEAQ (reference sequence). The CDR3 is 13 residues long. Trimming pared 3 bases from V and 5 bases from J, leaving 7 bases between.

This clonotype was counted many times. The V gene is TRBV10-2, the J gene TRBJ1-5; D uncertain. Germline assignment: CDR1 WSHSY and CDR2 SAAADI. The CDR3 is made up of 15 amino acids. V was trimmed by 3 bases and J by 1 base, leaving 10 bases between them. In nucleotides, the CDR3 is TGCGCCAGCAGTGACGGCGTTGGGAGCAATCAGCCCCAGCATTTT. Translation: CASSDGVGSNQPQHF.

In this sample, this clonotype turned up many times. This sequence joins TRBV7-6 and TRBJ1-5; 7 nucleotides align to TRBD1. V gave up 5 bases and J gave up 2 bases; unmatched junction bases: 12. CDR1 is SGHVS, CDR2 FNYEAQ, per germline. The CDR3 contains 17 residues. The CDR3 region is CASSPPTGNSGNQPQHF. CDR3 nucleotide sequence: TGTGCCAGCAGCCCACCGACAGGGAATTCGGGCAATCAGCCCCAGCATTTT. Full variable domain (outside the CDR3, taken from reference TRBV7-6 and TRBJ1-5): GAGVSQSPRYKVTKRGQDVALRCDPISGHVSLYWYRQALGQGPEFLTYFNYEAQQDKSGLPNDRFSAERPEGSISTLTIQRTEQRDSAMYRCASSPPTGNSGNQPQHFGDGTRLSIL.

There are many counts of this clonotype. The chain carries TRBV5-1 and TRBJ2-7, with 8 nucleotides matching TRBD2. V was pared by 1 base and J by 4 bases, with 7 bases of the junction left unmatched. Germline CDR1 reads SGHRS; CDR2 reads YFSETQ. This CDR3 has 15 amino acids. In DNA, the CDR3 is TGCGCCAGCAGCTTGAACGCGGGGGGTACTTACGAGCAGTACTTC. Translation gives CASSLNAGGTYEQYF.

This clonotype has at least ten counts. This chain connects TRBV7-3 to TRBJ1-2, with 9 bases fitting TRBD1. This CDR3 comprises 13 residues. Germline values: CDR1 SGHTA, CDR2 FQGTGA. Trimming at V came to 5 bases and at J to 8 bases, leaving 6 bases not matched to a gene. DNA for the CDR3: TGTGCCAGCAGCCCGGACAGGGGAGGAGGCTACACCTTC. Translating gives CASSPDRGGGYTF.

This clonotype was seen repeatedly, ten times or more. The CDR3 nucleotides are TGTGCCTGGAGTGTACTTGGGAGTTCACCCCTCCACTTT. Residues: CAWSVLGSSPLHF. This rearrangement joins TRBV30 to TRBJ1-6, with D hard to call. The germline V and J ends were trimmed by 0 bases and 9 bases, with 9 bases remaining between them. Germline CDR1 GTSNPN, CDR2 SVGIG (reference sequence). The CDR3 sequence is 13 residues long.

The rearrangement links TRBV29-1 to TRBJ1-1; D remains unclear. Germline-derived CDR1 and CDR2 are SQVTM and ANQGSEA. This CDR3 contains 13 residues. V shed 3 bases and J shed 4 bases, with 12 bases lying between them. As DNA, the CDR3 is TGCAGCGTTGATGGAGGTCGGGTCACTGAAGCTTTCTTT. Translated: CSVDGGRVTEAFF.

This clonotype was seen at least ten times. The genes are TRBV12-5 and TRBJ2-1; tentatively, D is TRBD2 (5 bases). V lost 0 bases and J 4 bases, leaving 7 bases between the germline ends. The CDR3 runs to 14 residues. Germline loops: CDR1 LGHNT, CDR2 FRNRAP. The CDR3 DNA reads as TGTGCTAGTGGTTTGGTAGGAGGATACAATGAGCAGTTCTTC. Protein product: CASGLVGGYNEQFF.

This clonotype was seen at least ten times. The chain links TRBV5-1 to TRBJ2-7, with a weak D call TRBD1 (6 bases). The CDR3 has 14 amino acids. V shed 2 bases and J shed 7 bases, with 16 bases lying between them. Germline V CDR1 and CDR2: SGHRS, YFSETQ. The CDR3 here is CASSFGQRSGEQYF. The CDR3 DNA sequence: TGCGCCAGCAGCTTTGGACAGCGCTCTGGTGAGCAGTACTTC. Full variable domain (outside the CDR3, taken from reference TRBV5-1 and TRBJ2-7): KAGVTQTPRYLIKTRGQQVTLSCSPISGHRSVSWYQQTPGQGLQFLFEYFSETQRNKGNFPGRFSGRQFSNSRSEMNVSTLELGDSALYLCASSFGQRSGEQYFGPGTRLTVT.

This clonotype came up many times. The genes are TRBV11-2 and TRBJ2-5, with 7 bases identical to TRBD1. In germline, CDR1 is SGHAT, CDR2 FQNNGV. This CDR3 comprises 16 residues. V was clipped by 5 bases and J by 0 bases; unmatched bases: 9. CDR3 sequence (DNA): TGTGCCAGCAGCATTTGGGACAGATGGTACCAAGAGACCCAGTACTTC. Protein product: CASSIWDRWYQETQYF.

V gene TRBV4-1 combines with J gene TRBJ1-2; D remains unclear. Germline V lookup: CDR1 MGHRA, CDR2 YSYEKL. Trimming stripped 0 bases from V and 4 bases from J, with 12 bases between. The CDR3 covers 15 residues. In DNA form, the CDR3 reads TGCGCCAGCAGCCAAGAATGGAACGACCGCTATGGCTACACCTTC. It is translated as CASSQEWNDRYGYTF.

This clonotype has just a few counts. V usage is TRBV5-6 and J usage is TRBJ2-1, with D tentatively TRBD1 (6 bases). V lost 0 bases, J lost 7 bases, and 17 bases lay in between. The CDR3 has 16 residues. Germline CDR1 is SGHDT and CDR2 is YYEEEE. This CDR3 reads CASSLARQGSGNEQFF. Written as DNA, the CDR3 is TGTGCCAGCAGCTTGGCCAGGCAGGGGTCCGGGAATGAGCAGTTCTTC. Variable domain in full (rest from reference TRBV5-6 and TRBJ2-1): DAGVTQSPTHLIKTRGQQVTLRCSPKSGHDTVSWYQQALGQGPQFIFQYYEEEERQRGNFPDRFSGHQFPNYSSELNVNALLLGDSALYLCASSLARQGSGNEQFFGPGTRLTVL.

This clonotype was seen a few times. V usage is TRBV7-2 and J usage is TRBJ2-3, with D perhaps TRBD1 (5 bases). The DNA matches TRBJ1-5 better at its end, which makes the J call doubtful. The V gene's germline CDR1 is SGHTA and CDR2 FQGNSA. There are 16 residues in the CDR3. CDR3 bases: TGTGCCAGCAGCTTAAATTTAGGGACTAGTACAGATACGCAGCATTTT. This translates into CASSLNLGTSTDTQHF.